This record covers a single T cell receptor beta chain. The antigen is not known. Germline loops: CDR1 SGHNT, CDR2 YYREEE (reference sequence). The J segment lost 4 bases and the V segment lost 4 bases, leaving 8 bases of the junction unmatched. This CDR3 contains 15 residues. Using immunoSEQ multiplex PCR, the repertoire was profiled, and TCRdb retains in-frame clones only, with some absent. The data hold around 150,000 clones, with 75% to 90% observed a single time. The data are from a study of cytomegalovirus exposure and HLA in healthy donors. Study-wide results and limits: TCR beta chains numbering some 160 were designated cytomegalovirus-associated.

The rearrangement links TRBV5-4 to TRBJ1-2, with TRBD1 matching over 9 bases. The sequencing input was PBMCs. The sequence was collected from a woman between 18 and 30 years old in good health and CMV-seronegative. The CDR3 loop reads CASSVTGTGTYGYTF. For the CDR3, the DNA is TGTGCCAGCAGCGTTACCGGGACAGGGACCTATGGCTACACCTTC.